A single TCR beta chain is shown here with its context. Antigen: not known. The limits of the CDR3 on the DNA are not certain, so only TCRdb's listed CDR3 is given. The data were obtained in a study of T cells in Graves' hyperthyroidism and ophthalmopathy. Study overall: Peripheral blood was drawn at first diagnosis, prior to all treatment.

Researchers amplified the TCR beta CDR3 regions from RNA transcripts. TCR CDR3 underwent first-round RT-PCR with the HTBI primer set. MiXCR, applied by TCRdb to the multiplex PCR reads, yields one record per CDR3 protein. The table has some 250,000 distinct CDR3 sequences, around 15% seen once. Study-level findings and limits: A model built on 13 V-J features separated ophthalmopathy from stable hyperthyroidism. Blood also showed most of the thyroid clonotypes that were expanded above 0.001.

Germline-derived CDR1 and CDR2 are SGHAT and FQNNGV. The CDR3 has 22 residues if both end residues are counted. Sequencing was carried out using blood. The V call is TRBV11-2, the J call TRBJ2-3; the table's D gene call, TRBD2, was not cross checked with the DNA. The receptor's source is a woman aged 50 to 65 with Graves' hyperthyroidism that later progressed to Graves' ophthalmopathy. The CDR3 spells CASSFYICSASIFGTSTDTQYF.